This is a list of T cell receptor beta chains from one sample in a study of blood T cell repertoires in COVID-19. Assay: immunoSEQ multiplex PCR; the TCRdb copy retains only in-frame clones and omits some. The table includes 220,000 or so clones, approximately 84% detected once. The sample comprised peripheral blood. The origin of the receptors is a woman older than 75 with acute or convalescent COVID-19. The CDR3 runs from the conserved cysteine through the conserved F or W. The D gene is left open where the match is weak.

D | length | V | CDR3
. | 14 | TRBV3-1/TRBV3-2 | CASSPSPGNYGYTF
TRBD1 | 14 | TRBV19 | CASSITGGTIEAFF
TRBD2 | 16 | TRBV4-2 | CASSLEGLAKADTQYF
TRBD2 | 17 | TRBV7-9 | CASSFGTSGDPTDTQYF
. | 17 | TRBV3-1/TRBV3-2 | CASSQHPGPTEADTQYF
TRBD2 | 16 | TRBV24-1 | CATSESAGGLLHEQFF
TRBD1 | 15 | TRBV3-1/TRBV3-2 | CASSQGTGSGNTIYF
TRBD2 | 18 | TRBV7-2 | CASSLASLAGGGANVLTF
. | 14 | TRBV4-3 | CASSQDPLEGRAFF
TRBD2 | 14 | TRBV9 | CASSARLATDTQYF
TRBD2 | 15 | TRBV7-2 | CASSLRREGTDTQYF
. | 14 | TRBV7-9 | CASSLGGGNTEAFF
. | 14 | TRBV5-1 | CASSKTGNIYEQYF
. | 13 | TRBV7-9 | CATLRGSTGELFF
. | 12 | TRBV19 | CASSTLNYGYTF
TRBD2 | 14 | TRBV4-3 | CASSVGGRGNEQFF
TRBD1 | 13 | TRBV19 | CASSIGGGLEAFF
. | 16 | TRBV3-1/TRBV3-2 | CASSQGIDRFSYEQYF
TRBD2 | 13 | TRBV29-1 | CSVVGTSFNEQFF
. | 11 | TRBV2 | CASQLDYEQYF
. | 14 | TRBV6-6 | CASSQGSSNSPLHF
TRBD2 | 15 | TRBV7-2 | CASSAVGLATDTQYF